This T cell receptor beta chain was identified in a study of a mutant IDH1 vaccine in newly diagnosed glioma. Study-wide context: With temozolomide cycles, or 4-6 weeks after radiotherapy alone, vaccination was started. Patients got radiotherapy, temozolomide, or both beforehand, and most got both.

Noted time point: week 5, during vaccination. One vaccine dose held 300 ug of mutant IDH1 20-mer peptide and came with topical imiquimod. New IDH1-mutant, ATRX-lost WHO grade 3 or 4 astrocytomas occurred in donors. TCRdb's copy holds only in-frame clones and misses some; the assay was immunoSEQ multiplex PCR. The sample contains some 48,000 clones, about 77% of which appear only once. Note on this clone: Its specificity is unknown.

Study-wide results and limits: Pseudoprogression apparently tracked independently of changes in top peripheral T cell clonotypes.

This CDR3 is 15 amino acids long. Germline V gene data show CDR1 as SGHTA and CDR2 as FQGNSA. V gave up 5 bases and J gave up 6 bases, with 19 bases separating them. This clonotype originated in a middle-aged woman with glioma. The sequencing here drew on PBMCs, taken from a glioma patient whose treatment included an IDH1 peptide vaccine. This chain uses TRBV7-2 with TRBJ1-1, with D perhaps matching TRBD1 (5 bases). The CDR3, as DNA: TGTGCCAGCAGCAAAGGGGCGGCGGGGGTGGCTGAAGCTTTCTTT. This sequence encodes CASSKGAAGVAEAFF.